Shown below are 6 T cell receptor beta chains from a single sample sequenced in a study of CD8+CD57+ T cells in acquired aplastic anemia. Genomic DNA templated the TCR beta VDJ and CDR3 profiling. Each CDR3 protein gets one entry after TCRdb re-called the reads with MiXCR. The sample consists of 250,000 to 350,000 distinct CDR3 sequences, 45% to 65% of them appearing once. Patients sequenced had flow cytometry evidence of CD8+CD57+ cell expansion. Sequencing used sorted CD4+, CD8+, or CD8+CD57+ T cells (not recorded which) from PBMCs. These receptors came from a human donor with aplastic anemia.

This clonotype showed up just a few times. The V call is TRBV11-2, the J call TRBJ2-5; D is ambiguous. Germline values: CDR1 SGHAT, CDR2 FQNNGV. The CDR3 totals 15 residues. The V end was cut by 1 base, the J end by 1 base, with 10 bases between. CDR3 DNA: TGTGCCAGCAGCTTAGTAGTAGGGCCCCAAGAGACCCAGTACTTC. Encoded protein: CASSLVVGPQETQYF. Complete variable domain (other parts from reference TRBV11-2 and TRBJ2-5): EAGVAQSPRYKIIEKRQSVAFWCNPISGHATLYWYQQILGQGPKLLIQFQNNGVVDDSQLPKDRFSAERLKGVDSTLKIQPAKLEDSAVYLCASSLVVGPQETQYFGPGTRLLVL.

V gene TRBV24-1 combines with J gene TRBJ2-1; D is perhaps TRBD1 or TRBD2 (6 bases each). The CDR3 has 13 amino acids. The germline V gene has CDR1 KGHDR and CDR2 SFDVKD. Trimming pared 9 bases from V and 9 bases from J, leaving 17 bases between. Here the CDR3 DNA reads TGTGCCACCGAGGGGGGCCGCATTGGTGAGCAGTTCTTC. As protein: CATEGGRIGEQFF.

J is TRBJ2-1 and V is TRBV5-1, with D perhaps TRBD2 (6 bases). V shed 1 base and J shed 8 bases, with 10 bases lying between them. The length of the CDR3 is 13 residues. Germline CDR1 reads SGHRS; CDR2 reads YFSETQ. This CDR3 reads CASSLTSNDEQFF. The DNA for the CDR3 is TGCGCCAGCAGCTTGACTAGCAACGATGAGCAGTTCTTC.

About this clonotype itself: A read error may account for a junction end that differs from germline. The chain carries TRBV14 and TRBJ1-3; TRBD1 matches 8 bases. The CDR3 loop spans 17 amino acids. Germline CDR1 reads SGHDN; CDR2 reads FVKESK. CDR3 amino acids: CASSLYGQGATRNTIYF. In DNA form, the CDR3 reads TGCGCCAGCAGCTTGTACGGGCAGGGGGCAACGAGAAACACCATATATTTT. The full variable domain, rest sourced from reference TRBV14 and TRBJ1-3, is EAGVTQFPSHSVIEKGQTVTLRCDPISGHDNLYWYRRVMGKEIKFLLHFVKESKQDESGMPNNRFLAERTGGTYSTLKVQPAELEDSGVYFCASSLYGQGATRNTIYFGEGSWLTVV.

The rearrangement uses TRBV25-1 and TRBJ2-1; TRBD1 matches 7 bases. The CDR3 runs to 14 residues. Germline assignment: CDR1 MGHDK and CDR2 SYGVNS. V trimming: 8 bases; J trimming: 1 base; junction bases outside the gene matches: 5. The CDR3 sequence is CASGETGSYNEQFF. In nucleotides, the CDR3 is TGTGCCAGCGGGGAGACAGGGTCCTACAATGAGCAGTTCTTC.

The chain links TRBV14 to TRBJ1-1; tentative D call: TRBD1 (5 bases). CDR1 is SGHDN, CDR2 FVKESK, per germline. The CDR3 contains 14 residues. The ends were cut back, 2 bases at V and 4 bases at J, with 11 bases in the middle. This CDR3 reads CASSQWGESTEAFF. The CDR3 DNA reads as TGTGCCAGCAGCCAATGGGGGGAGAGCACTGAAGCTTTCTTT.